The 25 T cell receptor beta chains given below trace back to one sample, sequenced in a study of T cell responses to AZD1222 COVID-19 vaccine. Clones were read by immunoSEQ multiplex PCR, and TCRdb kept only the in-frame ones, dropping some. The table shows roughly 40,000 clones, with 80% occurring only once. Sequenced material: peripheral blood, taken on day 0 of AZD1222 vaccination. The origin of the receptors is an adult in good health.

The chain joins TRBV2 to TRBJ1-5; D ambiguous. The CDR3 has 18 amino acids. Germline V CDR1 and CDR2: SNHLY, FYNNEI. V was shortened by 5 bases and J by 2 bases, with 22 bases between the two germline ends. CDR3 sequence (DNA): TGTGCCAGCAGTCCCCTGTCCCCTGACACCGTACGCAATCAGCCCCAGCATTTT. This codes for CASSPLSPDTVRNQPQHF.

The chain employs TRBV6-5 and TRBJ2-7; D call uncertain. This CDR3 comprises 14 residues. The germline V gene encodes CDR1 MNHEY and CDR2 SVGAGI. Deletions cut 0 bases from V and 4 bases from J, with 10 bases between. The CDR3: CASSYSTGPYEQYF. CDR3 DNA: TGTGCCAGCAGTTACTCGACCGGCCCGTACGAGCAGTACTTC.

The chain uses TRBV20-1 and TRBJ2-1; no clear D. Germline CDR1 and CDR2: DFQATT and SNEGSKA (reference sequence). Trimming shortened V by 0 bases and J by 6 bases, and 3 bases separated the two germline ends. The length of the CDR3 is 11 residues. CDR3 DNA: TGCAGTGCTAGAGATACCAATGAGCAGTTCTTC. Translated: CSARDTNEQFF.

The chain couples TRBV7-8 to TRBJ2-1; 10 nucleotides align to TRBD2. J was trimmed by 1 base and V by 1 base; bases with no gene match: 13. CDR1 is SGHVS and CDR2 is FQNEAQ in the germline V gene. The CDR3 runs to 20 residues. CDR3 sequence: CASSLVAASGGPESYNEQFF. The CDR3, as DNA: TGTGCCAGCAGCTTAGTCGCGGCTAGCGGGGGCCCGGAGTCCTACAATGAGCAGTTCTTC.

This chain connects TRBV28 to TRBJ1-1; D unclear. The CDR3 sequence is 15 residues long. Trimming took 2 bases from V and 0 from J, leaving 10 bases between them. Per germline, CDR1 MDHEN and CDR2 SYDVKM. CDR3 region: CASSLRSYMNTEAFF. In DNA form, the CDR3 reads TGTGCCAGCAGTTTAAGGAGTTACATGAACACTGAAGCTTTCTTT.

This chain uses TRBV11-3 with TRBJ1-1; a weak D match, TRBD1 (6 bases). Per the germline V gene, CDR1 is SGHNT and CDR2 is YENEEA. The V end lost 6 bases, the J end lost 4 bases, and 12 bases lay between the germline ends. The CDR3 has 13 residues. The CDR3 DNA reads TGTGCCAGCAGAGGGGGAGGGGGCACTGAAGCTTTCTTT. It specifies CASRGGGGTEAFF. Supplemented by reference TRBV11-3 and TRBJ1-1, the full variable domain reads EAGVVQSPRYKIIEKKQPVAFWCNPISGHNTLYWYLQNLGQGPELLIRYENEEAVDDSQLPKDRFSAERLKGVDSTLKIQPAELGDSAVYLCASRGGGGTEAFFGQGTRLTVV.

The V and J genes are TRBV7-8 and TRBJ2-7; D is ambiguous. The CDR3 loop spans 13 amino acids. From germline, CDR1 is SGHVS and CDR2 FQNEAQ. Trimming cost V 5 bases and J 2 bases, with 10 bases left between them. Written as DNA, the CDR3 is TGTGCCAGCAGCCCCCCCAAGGCCTACGAGCAGTACTTC. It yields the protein CASSPPKAYEQYF.

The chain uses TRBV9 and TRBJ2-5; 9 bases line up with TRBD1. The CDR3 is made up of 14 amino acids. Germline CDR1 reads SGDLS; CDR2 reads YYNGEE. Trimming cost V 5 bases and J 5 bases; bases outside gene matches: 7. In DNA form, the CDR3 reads TGTGCCAGCAGTGAGACAGGGGGAGGCGAGACCCAGTACTTC. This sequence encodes CASSETGGGETQYF.

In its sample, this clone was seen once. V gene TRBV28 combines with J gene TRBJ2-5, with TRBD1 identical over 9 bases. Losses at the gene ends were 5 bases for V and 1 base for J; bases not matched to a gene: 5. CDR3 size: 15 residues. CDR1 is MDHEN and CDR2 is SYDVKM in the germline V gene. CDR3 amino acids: CASSKPGQGQETQYF. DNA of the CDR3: TGTGCCAGCAGTAAACCGGGACAGGGCCAAGAGACCCAGTACTTC.

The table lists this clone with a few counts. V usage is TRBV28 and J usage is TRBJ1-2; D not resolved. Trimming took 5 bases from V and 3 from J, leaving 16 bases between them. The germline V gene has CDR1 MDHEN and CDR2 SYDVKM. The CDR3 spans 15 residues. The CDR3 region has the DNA TGTGCCAGCAGTCCCCACCGTCGGGGTGACTATGGCTACACCTTC. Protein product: CASSPHRRGDYGYTF.

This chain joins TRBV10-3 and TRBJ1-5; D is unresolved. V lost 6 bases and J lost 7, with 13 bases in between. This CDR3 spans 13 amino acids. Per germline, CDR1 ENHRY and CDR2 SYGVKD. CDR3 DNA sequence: TGTGCCATCAGGGGCGGAGAGGGACAGCCCCAGCATTTT. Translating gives CAIRGGEGQPQHF.

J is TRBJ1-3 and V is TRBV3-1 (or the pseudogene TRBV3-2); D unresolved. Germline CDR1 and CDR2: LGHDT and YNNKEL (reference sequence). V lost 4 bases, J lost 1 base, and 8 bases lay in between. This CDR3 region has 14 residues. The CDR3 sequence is CASSRSESGNTIYF. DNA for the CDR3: TGTGCCAGCAGCCGCAGTGAGTCTGGAAACACCATATATTTT.

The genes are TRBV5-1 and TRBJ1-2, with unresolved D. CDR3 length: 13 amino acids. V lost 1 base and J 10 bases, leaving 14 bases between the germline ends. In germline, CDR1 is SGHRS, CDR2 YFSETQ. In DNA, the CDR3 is TGCGCCAGCAGCTTGAGCGGGCTCCAGCTCTACACCTTC. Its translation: CASSLSGLQLYTF. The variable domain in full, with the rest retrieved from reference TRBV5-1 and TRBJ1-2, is KAGVTQTPRYLIKTRGQQVTLSCSPISGHRSVSWYQQTPGQGLQFLFEYFSETQRNKGNFPGRFSGRQFSNSRSEMNVSTLELGDSALYLCASSLSGLQLYTFGSGTRLTVV.

The CDR3 coding sequence is TGTGCCAGCAGCCAAGACCCCCAGGGTTATTCACCCCTCCACTTT. As protein: CASSQDPQGYSPLHF. This rearrangement joins TRBV3-1 (or the pseudogene TRBV3-2) to TRBJ1-6; tentative D call: TRBD1 (5 bases). Germline-derived CDR1 and CDR2 are LGHDT and YNNKEL (reference sequence). Trimming shortened V by 0 bases and J by 8 bases, and 11 bases separated the two germline ends. The CDR3 spans 15 residues.

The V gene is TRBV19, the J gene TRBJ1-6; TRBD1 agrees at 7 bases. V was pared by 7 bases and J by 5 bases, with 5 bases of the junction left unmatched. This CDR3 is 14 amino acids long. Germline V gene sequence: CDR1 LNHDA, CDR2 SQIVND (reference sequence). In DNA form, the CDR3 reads TGTGCCAGTACCGGGGACAGTCATAATTCACCCCTCCACTTT. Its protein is CASTGDSHNSPLHF.

The CDR3 DNA sequence: TGTGCCAGCAGCCAAGTACCACCGGGACAGTCCCAAGAGACCCAGTACTTC. Protein sequence: CASSQVPPGQSQETQYF. The chain carries TRBV4-2 and TRBJ2-5; TRBD1 matches at 7 bases. Per germline, CDR1 LGHNA and CDR2 YNFKEQ. V dropped 1 base and J dropped 1; count of bases not matched to a gene: 9. This CDR3 spans 17 amino acids.

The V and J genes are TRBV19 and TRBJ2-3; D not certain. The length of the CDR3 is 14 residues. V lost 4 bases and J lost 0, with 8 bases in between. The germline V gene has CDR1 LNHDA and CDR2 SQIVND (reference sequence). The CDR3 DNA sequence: TGTGCCAGTAGTACACTGTTTAGCACAGATACGCAGTATTTT. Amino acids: CASSTLFSTDTQYF. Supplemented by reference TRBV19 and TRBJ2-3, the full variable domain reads DGGITQSPKYLFRKEGQNVTLSCEQNLNHDAMYWYRQDPGQGLRLIYYSQIVNDFQKGDIAEGYSVSREKKESFPLTVTSAQKNPTAFYLCASSTLFSTDTQYFGPGTRLTVL.

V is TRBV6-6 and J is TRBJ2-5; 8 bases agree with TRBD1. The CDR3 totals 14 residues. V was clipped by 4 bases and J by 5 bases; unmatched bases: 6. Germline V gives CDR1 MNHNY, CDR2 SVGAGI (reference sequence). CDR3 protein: CASSFWTGMETQYF. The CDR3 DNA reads TGTGCCAGCAGTTTTTGGACAGGGATGGAGACCCAGTACTTC.

CDR3 protein: CASSLTANTGELFF. DNA of the CDR3: TGTGCCAGCAGCTTAACCGCAAACACCGGGGAGCTGTTTTTT. The V call is TRBV7-2, the J call TRBJ2-2; D ambiguous. V lost 2 bases and J 2 bases, leaving 6 bases between the germline ends. Germline loops: CDR1 SGHTA, CDR2 FQGNSA. CDR3 size: 14 residues.

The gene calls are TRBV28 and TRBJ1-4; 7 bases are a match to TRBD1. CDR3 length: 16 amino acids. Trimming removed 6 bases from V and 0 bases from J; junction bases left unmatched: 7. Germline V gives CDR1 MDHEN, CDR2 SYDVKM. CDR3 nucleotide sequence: TGTGCCAGCAGCTCATATCAGGGGGCAACTAATGAAAAACTGTTTTTT. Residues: CASSSYQGATNEKLFF.

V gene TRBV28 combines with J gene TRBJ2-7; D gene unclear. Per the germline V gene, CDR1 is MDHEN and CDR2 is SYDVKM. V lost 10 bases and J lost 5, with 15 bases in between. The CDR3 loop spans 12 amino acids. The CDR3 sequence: CANPKPENEQYF. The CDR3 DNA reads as TGTGCCAACCCGAAACCCGAAAACGAGCAGTACTTC.

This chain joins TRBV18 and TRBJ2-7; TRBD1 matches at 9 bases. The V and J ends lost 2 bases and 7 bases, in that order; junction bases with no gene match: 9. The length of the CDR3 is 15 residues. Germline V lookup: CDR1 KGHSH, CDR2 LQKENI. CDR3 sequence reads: CASSPSRDRVEEQYF. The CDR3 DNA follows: TGTGCCAGCTCACCATCCCGGGACAGGGTCGAGGAGCAGTACTTC.

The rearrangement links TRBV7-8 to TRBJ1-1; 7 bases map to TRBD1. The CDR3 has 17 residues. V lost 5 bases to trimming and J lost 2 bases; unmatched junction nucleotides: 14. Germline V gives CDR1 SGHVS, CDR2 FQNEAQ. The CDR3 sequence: CASSPTLTGTDNTEAFF. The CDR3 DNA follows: TGTGCCAGCAGCCCAACTCTCACCGGGACAGATAACACTGAAGCTTTCTTT.

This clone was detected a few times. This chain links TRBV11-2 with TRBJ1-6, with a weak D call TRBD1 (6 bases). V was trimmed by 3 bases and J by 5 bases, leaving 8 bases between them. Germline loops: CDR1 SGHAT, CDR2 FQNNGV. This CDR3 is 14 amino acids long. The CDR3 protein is CASSFSGDNSPLHF. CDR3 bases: TGTGCCAGCAGCTTTTCAGGGGATAATTCACCCCTCCACTTT.

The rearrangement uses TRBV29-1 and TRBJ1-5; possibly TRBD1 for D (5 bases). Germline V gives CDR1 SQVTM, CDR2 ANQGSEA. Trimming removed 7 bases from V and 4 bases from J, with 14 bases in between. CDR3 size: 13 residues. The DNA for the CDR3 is TGCAGCGCTTACATCGGGGGGAATCAGCCCCAGCATTTT. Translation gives CSAYIGGNQPQHF.